This TCR beta chain was observed in a study of T cell repertoires in cytomegalovirus infection (dated 2019 in TCRdb). Broadly, across the study: Because public TCR beta signatures pointed to carriage of CMV infection together with the matching HLA type, the HLA type of each donor mattered for the analysis.

This clonotype has a handful of counts. Its specific antigen is unknown. Per-base quality was not reported, and no clone a single base away is much larger than it. Sequencing instrument: Illumina HiSeq 1500. Using fastp at Q25 and MiXCR, TCRdb reprocessed the public reads and kept productive beta chains. Under each unique CDR3 protein, matching rows form one entry showing the most common genes and DNA. For this sample the table gives about 310,000 distinct CDR3 sequences, of which roughly a tenth were detected only once. The ten largest clonotypes hold less than 3% of the sample. CDR1 and CDR2 (LGHDT, YNNKEL) derive from the germline V gene (reference sequence). The CDR3 runs 15 amino acids, cysteine and phenylalanine included. Just CDR3 DNA is preserved here, 45 bases in frame from base 1. Between the V and J ends, shortened by 2 bases and 1 base respectively, the junction contains 11 bases. Results and caveats for the whole study, not just this receptor: Cumulative frequency of public TCR beta family members discriminated carriers of CMV infection plus the relevant HLA type in this cohort and an independent roughly 330-donor cohort. The ex vivo response was dominated by HLA-C-restricted CMV-specific TCR beta clonotypes, and the single most frequent clonotype in two of eight donors was supplied by these HLA-C-restricted clonotypes.

The chain employs TRBV3-1 and TRBJ1-1; perhaps TRBD1 is the D gene, with 5 bases matching. The source of this sequence is a human donor in good health (CMV status not recorded). Some clones in this sample may be carry-over from other donors' samples. The sequenced material came from PBMCs. The bases read TGTGCCAGCAGCCAAACCGGGACTAAGAACACTGAAGCTTTCTTT. The encoded protein is CASSQTGTKNTEAFF.